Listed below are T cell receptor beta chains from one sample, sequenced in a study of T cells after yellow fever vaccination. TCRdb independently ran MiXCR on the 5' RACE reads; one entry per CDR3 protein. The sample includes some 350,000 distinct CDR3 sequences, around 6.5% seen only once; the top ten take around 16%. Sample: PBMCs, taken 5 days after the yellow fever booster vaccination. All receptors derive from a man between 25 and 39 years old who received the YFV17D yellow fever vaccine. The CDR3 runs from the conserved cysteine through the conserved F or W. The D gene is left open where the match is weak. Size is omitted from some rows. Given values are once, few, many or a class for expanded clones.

CDR3: CASSQGARAGLSYNEQFF
DNA: TGCGCCAGCAGCCAGGGGGCGAGAGCGGGACTCTCCTACAATGAGCAGTTCTTC
size: few
D: -
V: TRBV4-3
J: TRBJ2-1

CDR3: CASSLVKGTGSYEQYF
DNA: TGTGCCAGCAGCTTAGTTAAGGGGACAGGGTCCTACGAGCAGTACTTC
size: many
D: TRBD1
V: TRBV7-2
J: TRBJ2-7

CDR3: CASSPFFAGGTSNQPQHF
DNA: TGTGCCAGCAGCCCATTTTTCGCAGGGGGGACCTCCAATCAGCCCCAGCATTTT
size: many
D: TRBD1
V: TRBV11-2
J: TRBJ1-5

CDR3: CASTQTGYGTDTQYF
DNA: TGCGCCAGCACCCAGACGGGGTACGGCACAGATACGCAGTATTTT
size: -
D: -
V: TRBV4-3
J: TRBJ2-3

CDR3: CASSLTSGVPETQYF
DNA: TGCGCCAGCAGCTTGACTAGCGGGGTACCGGAGACCCAGTACTTC
size: few
D: TRBD2
V: TRBV5-1
J: TRBJ2-5

CDR3: CASSQLGAGAENEQFF
DNA: TGCGCCAGCAGCCAATTGGGAGCGGGTGCGGAGAATGAGCAGTTCTTC
size: many
D: -
V: TRBV4-3
J: TRBJ2-1

CDR3: CASSPQDRRTDTQYF
DNA: TGTGCCAGCAGCCCACAGGACAGACGCACAGATACGCAGTATTTT
size: few
D: -
V: TRBV3-1
J: TRBJ2-3

CDR3: CSARIRDMGFF
DNA: TGCAGTGCTAGAATCCGGGACATGGGGTTCTTC
size: many
D: -
V: TRBV20-1
J: TRBJ2-1

CDR3: CSAIRGVSGELFF
DNA: TGCAGTGCTATCCGGGGGGTGTCCGGGGAGCTGTTTTTT
size: -
D: TRBD2
V: TRBV20-1
J: TRBJ2-2

CDR3: CSARGFWDRQAQETQYF
DNA: TGCAGTGCTAGAGGATTCTGGGACCGGCAGGCTCAAGAGACCCAGTACTTC
size: many
D: -
V: TRBV20-1
J: TRBJ2-5

CDR3: CAWSRSGEQYF
DNA: TGTGCCTGGAGTCGGAGTGGCGAGCAGTACTTC
size: few
D: -
V: TRBV30
J: TRBJ2-7

CDR3: CASSLKGSGANVLTF
DNA: TGTGCCAGCAGCTTAAAGGGCTCTGGGGCCAACGTCCTGACTTTC
size: -
D: -
V: TRBV7-2
J: TRBJ2-6

CDR3: CSVVFNGDTQYF
DNA: TGCAGCGTGGTTTTCAATGGAGATACGCAGTATTTT
size: many
D: -
V: TRBV29-1
J: TRBJ2-3

CDR3: CASSVSGQVYEQYF
DNA: TGTGCCAGCAGTGTCAGCGGACAGGTCTACGAGCAGTACTTC
size: many
D: TRBD1
V: TRBV5-6
J: TRBJ2-7

CDR3: CSASQPAGNYGYTF
DNA: TGCAGTGCTAGCCAGCCGGCAGGGAACTATGGCTACACCTTC
size: few
D: -
V: TRBV20-1
J: TRBJ1-2

CDR3: CSALVKETQYF
DNA: TGCAGTGCCCTTGTAAAAGAGACCCAGTACTTC
size: few
D: -
V: TRBV20-1
J: TRBJ2-5

CDR3: CASSRTGTENQPQHF
DNA: TGTGCCAGCAGCCGAACCGGGACGGAGAATCAGCCCCAGCATTTT
size: -
D: -
V: TRBV7-6
J: TRBJ1-5